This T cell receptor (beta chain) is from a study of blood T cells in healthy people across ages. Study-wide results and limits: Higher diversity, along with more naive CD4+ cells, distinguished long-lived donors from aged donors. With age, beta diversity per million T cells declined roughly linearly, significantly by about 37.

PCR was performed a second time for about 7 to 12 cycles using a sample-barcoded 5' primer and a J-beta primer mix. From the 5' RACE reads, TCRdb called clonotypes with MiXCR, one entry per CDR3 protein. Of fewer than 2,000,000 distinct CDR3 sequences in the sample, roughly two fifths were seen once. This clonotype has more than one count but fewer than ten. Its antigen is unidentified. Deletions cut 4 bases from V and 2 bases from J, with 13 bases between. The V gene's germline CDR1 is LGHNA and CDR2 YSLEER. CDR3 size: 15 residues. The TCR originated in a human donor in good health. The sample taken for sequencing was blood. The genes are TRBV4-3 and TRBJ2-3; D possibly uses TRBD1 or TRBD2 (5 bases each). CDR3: CASSPRDGVTDTQYF. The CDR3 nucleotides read TGCGCCAGCAGCCCCAGGGACGGAGTCACAGATACGCAGTATTTT.